The next 2 T cell receptor beta chains were all read from a single sample in a study of early T cells in non-severe SARS-CoV-2 infection. TCRdb analysed the 5' RACE reads with MiXCR anew, one entry per CDR3 protein. The top ten hold about 1.5% of the sample, which has over 50,000 distinct CDR3 sequences, 10% to 14% seen once. Sample: whole blood. The receptor source for this set is an adult who was a healthcare worker with PCR-confirmed SARS-CoV-2 infection or an uninfected control (not recorded which).

This clonotype was counted ten times or more. The rearrangement links TRBV6-1 to TRBJ2-3; D unclear. Looked up from germline, CDR1 is MNHNS and CDR2 is SASEGT. The ends were cut back, 5 bases at V and 2 bases at J, with 5 bases in the middle. The CDR3 length is 12 residues. The CDR3 reads CASSRITDTQYF. The CDR3 nucleotides are TGTGCCAGCAGTAGAATCACAGATACGCAGTATTTT.

The rearrangement links TRBV19 to TRBJ2-4; D assignment may be TRBD1 or TRBD2 (5 bases each). This CDR3 contains 16 residues. Deletions cut 3 bases from V and 2 bases from J, with 14 bases between. Germline V gives CDR1 LNHDA, CDR2 SQIVND (reference sequence). This CDR3 reads CASSMVRGAPKNIQYF. As DNA, the CDR3 is TGTGCCAGTAGTATGGTGAGGGGCGCGCCCAAAAACATTCAGTACTTC.